The table lists the clone carrying this T cell receptor (beta chain) with a count of one. Its specificity is not known. The table came from immunoSEQ multiplex PCR; TCRdb's copy has only in-frame clones and leaves some out. The table records 95,000 to 150,000 clones, 85% to 90% of them present only once. The data belong to a study of cytomegalovirus exposure and HLA in healthy donors. About the study: In a later analysis, the approximately 120 validation repertoires were reported to have used the same platform as the approximately 700 first-cohort repertoires. General study findings and limits: In the 130 or so validation repertoires, a later analysis found that first-cohort TCR clusters tended to co-occur. With high specificity and sensitivity, the classifier reportedly diagnosed cytomegalovirus status.

V lost 4 bases and J 1 base, leaving 10 bases between the germline ends. This CDR3 contains 14 residues. CDR1 and CDR2 (germline): SGHNT, YYREEE (reference sequence). The V call is TRBV5-4, the J call TRBJ2-3, with D possibly matching TRBD2 (5 bases). This TCR derives from a woman between 25 and 40 years old in good health and CMV-seronegative. What was sequenced was PBMCs. The CDR3 DNA reads as TGTGCCAGCAGCATAGGACTTGGCACAGATACGCAGTATTTT. Its translation: CASSIGLGTDTQYF. Supplemented by reference TRBV5-4 and TRBJ2-3, the full variable domain reads ETGVTQSPTHLIKTRGQQVTLRCSSQSGHNTVSWYQQALGQGPQFIFQYYREEENGRGNFPPRFSGLQFPNYSSELNVNALELDDSALYLCASSIGLGTDTQYFGPGTRLTVL.